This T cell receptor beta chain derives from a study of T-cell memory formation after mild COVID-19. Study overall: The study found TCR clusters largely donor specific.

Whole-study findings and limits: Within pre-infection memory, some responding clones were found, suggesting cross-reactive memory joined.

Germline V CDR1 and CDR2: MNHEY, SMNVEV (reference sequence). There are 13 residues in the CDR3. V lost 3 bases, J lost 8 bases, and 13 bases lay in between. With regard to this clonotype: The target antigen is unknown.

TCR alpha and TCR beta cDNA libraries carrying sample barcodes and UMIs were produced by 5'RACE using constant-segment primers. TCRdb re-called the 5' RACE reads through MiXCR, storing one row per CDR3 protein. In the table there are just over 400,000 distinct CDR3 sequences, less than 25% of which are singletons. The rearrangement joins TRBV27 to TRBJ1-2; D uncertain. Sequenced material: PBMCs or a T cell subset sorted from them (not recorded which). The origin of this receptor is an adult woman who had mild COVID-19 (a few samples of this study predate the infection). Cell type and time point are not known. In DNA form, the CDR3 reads TGTGCCAGCAGTTTTCGCACTACGTCGGGCTACACCTTC. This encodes CASSFRTTSGYTF.